This T cell receptor (beta chain) was identified during a study of response to subunit inactivated influenza vaccine. TCRdb ran MiXCR on the RT-PCR reads and lists one entry per CDR3 protein. The table includes hundreds of thousands of distinct CDR3 sequences, 22% detected once. The V end was cut by 1 base, the J end by 8 bases, with 24 bases between. CDR3 length: 17 residues. The germline V gene has CDR1 DFQATT and CDR2 SNEGSKA (reference sequence). The chain is built from TRBV20-1 and TRBJ2-1, with D tentatively TRBD1 (6 bases). The sequence was obtained from a man between 50 and 75 years old who received an inactivated influenza vaccine. Material: PBMCs from blood, obtained approximately 20 months after vaccination. CDR3 DNA sequence: TGCAGTGCTAGAGTAAGGCGCCCCTACAGGGTGGAGTATGAGCAGTTCTTC. It is translated as CSARVRRPYRVEYEQFF.